This TCR beta chain originates from a study of TIL therapy for anti-PD-1-resistant metastatic lung cancer. The overall study: Tumors had a median PD-L1 proportion score of 4.5% to 7%. Notes on the study in general: Patients were highly selected, enriched for treatment-naive, never-smoker and oncogene-addicted cases.

The table lists this clone with a few counts. The antigen is unknown. The immunoSEQ assay was v3. Assay: immunoSEQ multiplex PCR; the TCRdb copy retains only in-frame clones and omits some. The sample contains approximately 53,000 clones, roughly 85% of which appear only once. Time point of the sample: pre-treatment sample, taken before nivolumab and TIL therapy. CDR3 length equals 14 residues. V lost 4 bases and J 0 bases, leaving 10 bases between the germline ends. Germline V CDR1 and CDR2: SNHLY, FYNNEI. V gene TRBV2 combines with J gene TRBJ2-7; D unclear. The specimen comprised blood, sampled at baseline. This TCR derives from a woman aged 30 to 85 with non-small cell lung cancer. The chain's CDR3 is CASSVGNPSYEQYF. As DNA, the CDR3 is TGTGCCAGCAGTGTGGGTAACCCCTCCTACGAGCAGTACTTC.